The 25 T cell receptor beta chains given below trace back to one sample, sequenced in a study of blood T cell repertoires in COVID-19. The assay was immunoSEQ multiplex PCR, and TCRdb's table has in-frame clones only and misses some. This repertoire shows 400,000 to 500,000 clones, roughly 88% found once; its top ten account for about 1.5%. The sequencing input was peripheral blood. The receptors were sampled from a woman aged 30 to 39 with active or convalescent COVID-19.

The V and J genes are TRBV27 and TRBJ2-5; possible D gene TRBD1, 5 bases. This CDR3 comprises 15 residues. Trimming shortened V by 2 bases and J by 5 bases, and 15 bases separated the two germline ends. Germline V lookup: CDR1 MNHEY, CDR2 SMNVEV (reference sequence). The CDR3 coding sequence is TGTGCCAGCAGTTTAAACCAGGGTGGTTGGGAGACCCAGTACTTC. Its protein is CASSLNQGGWETQYF.

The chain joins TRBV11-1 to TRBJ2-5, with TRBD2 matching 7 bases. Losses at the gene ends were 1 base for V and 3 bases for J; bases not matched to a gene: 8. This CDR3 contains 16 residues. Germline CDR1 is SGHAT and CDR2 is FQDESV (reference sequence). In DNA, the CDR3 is TGTGCCAGCAGCTTAGGTGGCGGGAGTCAAGAAGAGACCCAGTACTTC. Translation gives CASSLGGGSQEETQYF.

CDR3 sequence (DNA): TGTGCCAGCAGTTTAAAAAATTTAAGGGGGGACAGCACGAACACTGAAGCTTTCTTT. This translates into CASSLKNLRGDSTNTEAFF. V and J are TRBV27 and TRBJ1-1, with 7 bases lining up with TRBD1. This CDR3 is built from 19 residues. Germline-derived CDR1 and CDR2 are MNHEY and SMNVEV (reference sequence). V lost 2 bases and J lost 1; bases outside the gene matches: 16.

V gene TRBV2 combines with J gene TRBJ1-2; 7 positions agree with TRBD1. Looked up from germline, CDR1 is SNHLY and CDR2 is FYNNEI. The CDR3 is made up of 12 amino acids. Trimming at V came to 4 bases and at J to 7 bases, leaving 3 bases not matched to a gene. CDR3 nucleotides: TGTGCCAGCAGTGGACAGGGTTTTGGCTACACCTTC. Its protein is CASSGQGFGYTF.

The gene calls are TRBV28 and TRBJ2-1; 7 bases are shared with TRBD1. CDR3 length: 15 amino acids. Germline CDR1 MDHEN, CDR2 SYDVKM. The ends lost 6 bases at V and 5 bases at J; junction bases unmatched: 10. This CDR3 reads CASSGRQGRDNEQFF. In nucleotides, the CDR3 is TGTGCCAGCAGCGGGCGACAGGGTCGGGACAATGAGCAGTTCTTC. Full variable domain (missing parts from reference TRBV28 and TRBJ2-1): DVKVTQSSRYLVKRTGEKVFLECVQDMDHENMFWYRQDPGLGLRLIYFSYDVKMKEKGDIPEGYSVSREKKERFSLILESASTNQTSMYLCASSGRQGRDNEQFFGPGTRLTVL.

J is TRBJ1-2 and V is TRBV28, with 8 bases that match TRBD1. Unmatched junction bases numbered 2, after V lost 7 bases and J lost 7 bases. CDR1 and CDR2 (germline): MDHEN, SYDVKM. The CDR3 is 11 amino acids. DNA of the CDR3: TGTGCCAGCAAAACAGGGGGTGGCTACACCTTC. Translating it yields CASKTGGGYTF.

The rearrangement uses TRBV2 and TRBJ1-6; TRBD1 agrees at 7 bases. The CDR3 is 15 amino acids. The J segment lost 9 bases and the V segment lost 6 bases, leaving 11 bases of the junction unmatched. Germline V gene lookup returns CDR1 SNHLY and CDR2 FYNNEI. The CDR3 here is CASRSGTVTSSPLHF. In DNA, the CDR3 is TGTGCCAGCAGGTCCGGGACAGTTACTTCTTCACCCCTCCACTTT.

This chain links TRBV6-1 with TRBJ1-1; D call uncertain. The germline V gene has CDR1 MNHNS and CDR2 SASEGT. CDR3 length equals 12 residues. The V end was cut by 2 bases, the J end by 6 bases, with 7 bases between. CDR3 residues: CASSENGSEAFF. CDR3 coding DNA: TGTGCCAGCAGTGAAAACGGTTCTGAAGCTTTCTTT.

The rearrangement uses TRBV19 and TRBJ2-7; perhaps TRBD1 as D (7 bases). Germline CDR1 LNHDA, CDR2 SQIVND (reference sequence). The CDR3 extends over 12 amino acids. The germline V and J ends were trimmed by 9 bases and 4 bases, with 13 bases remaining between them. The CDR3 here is CASQQGRYEQYF. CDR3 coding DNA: TGTGCCAGCCAACAGGGGAGGTACGAGCAGTACTTC.

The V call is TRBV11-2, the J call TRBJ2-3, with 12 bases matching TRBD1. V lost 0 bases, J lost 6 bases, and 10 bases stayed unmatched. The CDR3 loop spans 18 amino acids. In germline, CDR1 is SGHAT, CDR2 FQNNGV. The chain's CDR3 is CASSLERTGTGGSDTQYF. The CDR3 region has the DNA TGTGCCAGCAGCTTAGAACGAACCGGGACAGGGGGCTCGGATACGCAGTATTTT. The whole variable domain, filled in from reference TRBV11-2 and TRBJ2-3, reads EAGVAQSPRYKIIEKRQSVAFWCNPISGHATLYWYQQILGQGPKLLIQFQNNGVVDDSQLPKDRFSAERLKGVDSTLKIQPAKLEDSAVYLCASSLERTGTGGSDTQYFGPGTRLTVL.

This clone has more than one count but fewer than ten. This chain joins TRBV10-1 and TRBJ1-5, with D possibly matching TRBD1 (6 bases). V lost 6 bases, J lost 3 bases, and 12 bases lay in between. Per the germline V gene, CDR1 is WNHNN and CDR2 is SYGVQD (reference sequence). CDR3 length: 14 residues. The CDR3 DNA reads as TGCGCCAGCAGGAAACAGGGACCCAATCAGCCCCAGCATTTT. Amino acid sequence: CASRKQGPNQPQHF.

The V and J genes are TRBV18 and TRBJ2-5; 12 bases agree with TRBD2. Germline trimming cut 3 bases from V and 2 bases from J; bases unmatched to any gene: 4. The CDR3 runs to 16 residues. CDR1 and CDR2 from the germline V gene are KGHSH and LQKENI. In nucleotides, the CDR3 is TGTGCCAGCTCACCGACTAGCGGGAGTGAGCAAGAGACCCAGTACTTC. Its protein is CASSPTSGSEQETQYF.

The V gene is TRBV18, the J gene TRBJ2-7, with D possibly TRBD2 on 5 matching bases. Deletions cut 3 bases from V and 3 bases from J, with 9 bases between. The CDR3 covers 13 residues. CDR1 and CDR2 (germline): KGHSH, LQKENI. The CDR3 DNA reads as TGTGCCAGCTCACCGGGAGTCAACTACGAGCAGTACTTC. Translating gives CASSPGVNYEQYF.

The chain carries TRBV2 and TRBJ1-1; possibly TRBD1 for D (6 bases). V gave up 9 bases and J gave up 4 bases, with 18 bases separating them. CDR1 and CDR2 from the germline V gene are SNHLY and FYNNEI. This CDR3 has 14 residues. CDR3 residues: CARTGQILGTEAFF. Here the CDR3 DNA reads TGTGCCAGAACAGGGCAGATTTTGGGCACTGAAGCTTTCTTT.

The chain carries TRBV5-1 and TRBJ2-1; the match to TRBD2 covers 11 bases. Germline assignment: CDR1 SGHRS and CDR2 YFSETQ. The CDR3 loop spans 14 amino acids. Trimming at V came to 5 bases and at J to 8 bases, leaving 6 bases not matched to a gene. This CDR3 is CASRPGLAVDEQFF. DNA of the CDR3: TGCGCCAGCAGGCCGGGACTAGCGGTAGATGAGCAGTTCTTC.

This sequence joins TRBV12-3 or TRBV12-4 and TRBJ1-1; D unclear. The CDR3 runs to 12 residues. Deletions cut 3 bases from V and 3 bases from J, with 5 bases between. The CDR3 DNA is TGTGCCAGCAGTTTCCAGGACACTGAAGCTTTCTTT. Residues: CASSFQDTEAFF.

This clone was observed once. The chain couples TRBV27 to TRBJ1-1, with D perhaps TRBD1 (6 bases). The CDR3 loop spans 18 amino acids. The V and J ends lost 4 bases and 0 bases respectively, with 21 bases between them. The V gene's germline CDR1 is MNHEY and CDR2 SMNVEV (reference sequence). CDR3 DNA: TGTGCCAGCAGTTCATTCGGACAGTTCGACTTATTGAACACTGAAGCTTTCTTT. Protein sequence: CASSSFGQFDLLNTEAFF.

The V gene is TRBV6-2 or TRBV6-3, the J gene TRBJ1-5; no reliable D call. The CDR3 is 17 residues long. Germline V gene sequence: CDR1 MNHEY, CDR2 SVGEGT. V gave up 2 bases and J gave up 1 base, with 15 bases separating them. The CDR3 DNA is TGTGCCAGCAGTTACGGGTCGGGGTGGACGAGCAATCAGCCCCAGCATTTT. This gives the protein CASSYGSGWTSNQPQHF.

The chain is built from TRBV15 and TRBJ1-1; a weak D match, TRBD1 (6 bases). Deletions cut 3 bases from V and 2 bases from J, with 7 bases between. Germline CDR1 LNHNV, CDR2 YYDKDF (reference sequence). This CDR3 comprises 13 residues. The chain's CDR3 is CATSRGHNTEAFF. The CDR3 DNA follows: TGTGCCACCAGCAGGGGACACAACACTGAAGCTTTCTTT.

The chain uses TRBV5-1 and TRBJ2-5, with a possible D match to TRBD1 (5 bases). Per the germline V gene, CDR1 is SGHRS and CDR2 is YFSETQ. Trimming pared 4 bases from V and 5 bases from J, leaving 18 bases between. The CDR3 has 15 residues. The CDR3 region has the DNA TGCGCCAGCAGCGACGACTTATCAGGGTCGGAGACCCAGTACTTC. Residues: CASSDDLSGSETQYF.

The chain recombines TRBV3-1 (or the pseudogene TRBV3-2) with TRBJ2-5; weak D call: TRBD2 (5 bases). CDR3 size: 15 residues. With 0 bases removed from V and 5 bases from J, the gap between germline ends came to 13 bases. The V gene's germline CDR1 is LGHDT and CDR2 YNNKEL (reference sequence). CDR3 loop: CASSQDLSGGETQYF. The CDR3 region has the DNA TGTGCCAGCAGCCAAGATCTGTCAGGCGGGGAGACCCAGTACTTC.

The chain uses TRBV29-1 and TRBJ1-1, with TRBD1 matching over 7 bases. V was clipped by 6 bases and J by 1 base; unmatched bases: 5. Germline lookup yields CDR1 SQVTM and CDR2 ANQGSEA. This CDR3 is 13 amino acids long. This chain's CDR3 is CSVQGGKNTEAFF. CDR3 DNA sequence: TGCAGCGTCCAGGGGGGAAAGAACACTGAAGCTTTCTTT.

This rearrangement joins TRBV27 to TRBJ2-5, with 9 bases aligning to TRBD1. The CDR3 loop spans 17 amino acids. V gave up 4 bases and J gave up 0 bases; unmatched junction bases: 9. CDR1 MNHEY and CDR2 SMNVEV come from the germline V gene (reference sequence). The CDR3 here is CASSSPGTGMYQETQYF. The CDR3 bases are TGTGCCAGCAGTTCCCCCGGGACAGGGATGTACCAAGAGACCCAGTACTTC.

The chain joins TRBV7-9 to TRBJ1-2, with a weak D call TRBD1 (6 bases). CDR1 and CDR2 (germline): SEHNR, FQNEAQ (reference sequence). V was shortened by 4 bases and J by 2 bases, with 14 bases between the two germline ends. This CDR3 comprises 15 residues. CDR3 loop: CASSSRTEPNYGYTF. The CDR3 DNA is TGTGCCAGCAGCTCCCGGACAGAACCAAACTATGGCTACACCTTC.

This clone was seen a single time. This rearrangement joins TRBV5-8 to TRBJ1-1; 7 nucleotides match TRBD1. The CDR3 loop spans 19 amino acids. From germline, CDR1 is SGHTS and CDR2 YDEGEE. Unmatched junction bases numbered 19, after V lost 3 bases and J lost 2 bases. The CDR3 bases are TGTGCCAGCAGCTCCGGAGCGATACTAACAGGGGATCGAAACACTGAAGCTTTCTTT. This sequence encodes CASSSGAILTGDRNTEAFF.